The 2 T cell receptor beta chains in this list originate from one sample, sequenced in a study of T cell changes during pregnancy in multiple sclerosis. The table came from immunoSEQ multiplex PCR; TCRdb's copy has only in-frame clones and leaves some out. The data contain around 30,000 clones, about 93% of them singletons. Source: CD4+ T cells from peripheral blood mononuclear cells, taken after pregnancy. These receptors all stem from a female donor with multiple sclerosis, enrolled in a pregnancy study.

The rearrangement uses TRBV27 and TRBJ2-5, with 7 bases matching TRBD1. This CDR3 has 13 amino acids. V shed 6 bases and J 5 bases; nucleotides not matched to a gene: 6. Germline CDR1 reads MNHEY; CDR2 reads SMNVEV (reference sequence). The CDR3 sequence is CASSTGDFETQYF. The CDR3, as DNA: TGTGCCAGCAGCACAGGGGATTTTGAGACCCAGTACTTC.

V is TRBV10-3 and J is TRBJ2-7, with D maybe TRBD1 (6 bases). The V end was cut by 8 bases, the J end by 2 bases, with 10 bases between. The CDR3 covers 12 residues. Germline assignment: CDR1 ENHRY and CDR2 SYGVKD. The CDR3 region has the DNA TGTGCCATCGCAGGACAGACCTACGAGCAGTACTTC. Protein product: CAIAGQTYEQYF.